This T cell receptor (beta chain) emerged from a study of cytomegalovirus exposure and HLA in healthy donors. Amplification used 60 Vbeta primers and 13 Jbeta primers. The repertoire was sequenced with immunoSEQ multiplex PCR; TCRdb's copy has only in-frame clones and lacks some. Among 120,000 or so clones listed, approximately 82% were seen once. The germline V gene encodes CDR1 SGDLS and CDR2 YYNGEE. This CDR3 has 11 amino acids. The V and J ends lost 3 bases and 8 bases respectively, with 6 bases between them. Material: PBMCs. This receptor was obtained from a man younger than 45 in good health and CMV-seropositive. The V and J genes are TRBV9 and TRBJ2-1; D is unresolved. CDR3 nucleotide sequence: TGTGCCAGCAGCGGAGGCCATGAGCAGTTCTTC. This gives the protein CASSGGHEQFF. Filled out from reference TRBV9 and TRBJ2-1, the complete variable domain reads DSGVTQTPKHLITATGQRVTLRCSPRSGDLSVYWYQQSLDQGLQFLIQYYNGEERAKGNILERFSAQQFPDLHSELNLSSLELGDSALYFCASSGGHEQFFGPGTRLTVL.